This T cell receptor beta chain was identified during a study of tumor-infiltrating lymphocytes in primary liver carcinoma. About the study: The study reported T1-T3 N0M0 tumors spanning 4.2 to 10 cm.

Out of unsorted whole blood came the blood RNA, and germline DNA was extracted as well. In its sample, this clonotype was seen many times. V was clipped by 2 bases and J by 3 bases; unmatched bases: 12. The CDR3 length is 17 residues. Per germline, CDR1 SQVTM and CDR2 ANQGSEA. From 450 to 600 ng total RNA, TCR beta cDNA was generated with a primer in the constant region. Sequencing libraries for TCR beta derived from three nested multiplex PCR rounds that used slightly modified ARM-PCR. TRBV1-TRBV30 forward primers and a C-beta reverse primer were used in the first two PCR rounds, which each ran for approximately 9 cycles. TCRdb passed the multiplex PCR reads through MiXCR, listing each CDR3 protein once. The data contain around 210,000 distinct CDR3 sequences, less than 75% of them seen just once; the ten biggest clones take up around 7.1%.

The V and J genes are TRBV29-1 and TRBJ2-1; 8 nucleotides agree with TRBD2. This TCR was recovered from a woman aged 55-75 years with primary liver carcinoma and hepatitis B virus infection. Source material: peripheral blood. CDR3 sequence reads: CSVESAGVFWDYNEQFF. In DNA form, the CDR3 reads TGCAGCGTTGAATCAGCGGGAGTTTTTTGGGACTACAATGAGCAGTTCTTC.